The rows below give T cell receptor beta chains drawn from one sample of a study of identical twins. In TCRdb, the 5' RACE reads were re-called with MiXCR into one record per CDR3 protein. This table has around 650,000 distinct CDR3 sequences, just over 7% appearing once. This sample also belongs to another study, concerning yellow fever vaccine responses in identical twins.

The sample comprised PBMCs. These receptors all come from a woman aged 18-29 years in good health. Both conserved end residues are part of each CDR3. The D gene is left open where the match is weak. Expanded clones are given a class, and other clones once, few, many or no size at all.

TRBV29-1	TRBJ1-5	few	.	CSVGVSGDQPQHF	TGCAGCGTTGGGGTCAGCGGGGATCAGCCCCAGCATTTT
TRBV27	TRBJ1-1	.	.	CASRKQGDTEAFF	TGTGCCAGTAGGAAACAGGGAGACACTGAAGCTTTCTTT
TRBV20-1	TRBJ1-5	.	.	CSAMGTLDNQPQHF	TGCAGTGCTATGGGGACTTTGGACAATCAGCCCCAGCATTTT
TRBV12-3/TRBV12-4	TRBJ2-1	many	TRBD2	CASHRDYRLASYNEQFF	TGTGCCAGCCACCGAGACTACCGACTAGCCTCCTACAATGAGCAGTTCTTC
TRBV6-2/TRBV6-3	TRBJ2-3	.	TRBD2	CASRPGTSGSRLVGTDTQYF	TGTGCCAGCAGACCCGGGACTAGCGGGAGTAGGTTGGTTGGCACAGATACGCAGTATTTT
TRBV12-3/TRBV12-4	TRBJ2-3	.	.	CASSFGQVSTDTQYF	TGTGCCAGCAGTTTCGGGCAGGTTAGCACAGATACGCAGTATTTT
TRBV6-5	TRBJ2-7	many	.	CASSYSGGVGYEQYF	TGTGCCAGCAGTTACTCTGGAGGGGTAGGATACGAGCAGTACTTC
TRBV3-1	TRBJ2-7	.	.	CASSQEISVSSYEQYF	TGTGCCAGCAGCCAAGAAATTTCCGTAAGTTCCTACGAGCAGTACTTC
TRBV10-3	TRBJ2-1	few	TRBD2	CAIRSSGGYNEQFF	TGTGCCATCAGATCTAGCGGAGGGTACAATGAGCAGTTCTTC
TRBV27	TRBJ2-1	.	TRBD1	CASSSHRGVENEQFF	TGTGCCAGCAGTTCGCACAGGGGAGTGGAGAATGAGCAGTTCTTC